The rows below give T cell receptor beta chains drawn from one sample of a study of T cells in Graves' hyperthyroidism and ophthalmopathy. MiXCR, applied by TCRdb to the multiplex PCR reads, yields one record per CDR3 protein. The table lists 45,000 to 55,000 distinct CDR3 sequences, about 53% of them singletons. The sequenced material came from peripheral blood or thyroid tissue (not recorded which). These TCRs come from a man younger than 35 with Graves' hyperthyroidism. Both conserved end residues are trimmed from each CDR3. The order of the fields is J gene, D gene, clone size, V gene, CDR3 length, CDR3 protein. D genes are given only for firm matches. A clone size is listed for some rows: how often the clone was seen (once, few, many), or a class if it is expanded.

TRBJ2-1,.,.,TRBV24-1,11,ATSAKGLIVQF
TRBJ2-5,TRBD1,.,TRBV7-9,14,ASSQNRDSDQETQY
TRBJ1-4,TRBD1,many,TRBV15,15,ATSPRDRGRVDEKLF
TRBJ2-5,TRBD2,.,TRBV20-1,12,SASGTSEAETQY
TRBJ2-7,TRBD1,.,TRBV7-3,11,ASSLTGGAEQY
TRBJ1-5,.,many,TRBV20-1,17,SATDRLEVSKSLEQPQH
TRBJ1-4,TRBD1,once,TRBV24-1,13,ATSDAGTGDEKLF
TRBJ2-7,TRBD2,.,TRBV29-1,11,SASTSGSSEQY
TRBJ2-5,.,.,TRBV5-1,15,ASSLPRQAETQETQY
TRBJ2-5,TRBD2,many,TRBV4-3,12,ASSPSGRIETQY
TRBJ1-5,.,.,TRBV10-3,6,AIRPQH
TRBJ2-7,TRBD2,.,TRBV7-9,12,ASTLAGVSYEQY
TRBJ1-2,TRBD1,many,TRBV11-2,12,ASSPGQGPYGYT
TRBJ2-3,.,few,TRBV6-1,17,ASSEALYQGRWGTDTQY
TRBJ2-1,TRBD2,.,TRBV7-3,15,ASSQGPGGLAGVEQF
TRBJ2-5,TRBD1,.,TRBV7-2,13,ASSLAPGQGGTQY
TRBJ2-5,TRBD1,many,TRBV7-2,11,ASSFRQGETQY
TRBJ2-3,.,.,TRBV12-3/TRBV12-4,11,ASSGGATDTQY
TRBJ1-1,.,once,TRBV10-3,11,AIAVQVDTEAF
TRBJ1-1,.,many,TRBV6-5,13,ASRTPGSQNTEAF
TRBJ1-2,.,.,TRBV2,12,ASSEDGAYCGYT
TRBJ2-5,.,.,TRBV19,13,ASNALLGNQETQY
TRBJ2-7,TRBD1,.,TRBV29-1,14,SVAGTGVLGSYEQY
TRBJ2-7,TRBD1,.,TRBV29-1,9,SVQDRFEQY
TRBJ2-7,TRBD1,.,TRBV7-2,12,ASSQTGTVSEQY
TRBJ2-5,.,.,TRBV20-1,11,SANGHIQETQY
TRBJ2-7,TRBD1,.,TRBV7-2,11,ASSVGQMDEQY
TRBJ2-5,TRBD1,.,TRBV10-3,12,AISVSGQGETQY
TRBJ1-2,.,.,TRBV10-3,13,AISAGTVGWDGYT
TRBJ1-1,.,once,TRBV7-6,11,ASSFARNTEAF
TRBJ2-5,TRBD2,.,TRBV29-1,10,SAGRAQETQY
TRBJ2-5,.,many,TRBV7-7,15,ASSSGAGTAFQETQY
TRBJ1-5,TRBD1,many,TRBV7-8,13,ASSLGQGAWQPQH
TRBJ2-7,.,many,TRBV20-1,14,SANAWTAQASYEQY
TRBJ2-5,TRBD1,.,TRBV5-1,13,ASSIGTGPTGTQY
TRBJ1-2,.,.,TRBV10-3,10,AIRDGNYGYT
TRBJ2-7,.,many,TRBV24-1,11,ATSETASYEQY
TRBJ1-6,.,.,TRBV20-1,11,SARRDMNSPLH
TRBJ1-2,.,.,TRBV24-1,10,ASSGPGQRYT